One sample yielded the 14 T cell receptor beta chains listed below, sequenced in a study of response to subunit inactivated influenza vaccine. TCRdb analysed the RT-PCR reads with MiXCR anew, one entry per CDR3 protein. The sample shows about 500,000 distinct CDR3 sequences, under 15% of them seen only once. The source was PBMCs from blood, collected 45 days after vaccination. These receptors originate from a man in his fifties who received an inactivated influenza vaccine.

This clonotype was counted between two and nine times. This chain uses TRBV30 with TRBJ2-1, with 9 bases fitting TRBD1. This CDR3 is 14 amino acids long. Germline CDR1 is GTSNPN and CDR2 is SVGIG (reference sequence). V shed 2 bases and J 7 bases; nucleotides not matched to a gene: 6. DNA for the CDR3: TGTGCCTGGAGTTCGGGGACAGGGTTTAATGAGCAGTTCTTC. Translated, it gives CAWSSGTGFNEQFF.

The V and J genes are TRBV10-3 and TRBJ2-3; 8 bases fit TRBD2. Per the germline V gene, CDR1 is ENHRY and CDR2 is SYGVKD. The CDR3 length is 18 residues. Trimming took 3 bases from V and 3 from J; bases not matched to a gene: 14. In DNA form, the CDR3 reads TGTGCCATCAGTGATGCAGCGGGAGCGGGCGGCGGGACAGATACGCAGTATTTT. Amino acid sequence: CAISDAAGAGGGTDTQYF.

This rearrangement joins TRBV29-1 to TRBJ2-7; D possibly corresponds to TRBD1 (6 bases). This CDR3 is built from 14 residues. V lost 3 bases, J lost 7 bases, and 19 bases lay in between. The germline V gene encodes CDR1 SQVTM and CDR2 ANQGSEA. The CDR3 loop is CSVESQGPFGEQYF. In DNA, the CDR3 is TGCAGCGTTGAGTCCCAGGGGCCGTTCGGTGAGCAGTACTTC.

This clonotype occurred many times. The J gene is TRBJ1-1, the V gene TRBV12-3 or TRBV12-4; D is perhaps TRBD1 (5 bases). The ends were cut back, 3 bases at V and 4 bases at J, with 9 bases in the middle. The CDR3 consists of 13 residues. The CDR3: CASSFFGGTEAFF. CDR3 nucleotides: TGTGCCAGCAGTTTTTTTGGGGGCACTGAAGCTTTCTTT.

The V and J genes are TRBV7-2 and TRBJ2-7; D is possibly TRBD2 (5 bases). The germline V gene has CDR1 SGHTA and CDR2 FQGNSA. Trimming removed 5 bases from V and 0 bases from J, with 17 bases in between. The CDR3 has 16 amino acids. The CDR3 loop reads CASSPSPSGNSYEQYF. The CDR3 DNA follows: TGTGCCAGCAGCCCAAGTCCTTCGGGGAACTCCTACGAGCAGTACTTC.

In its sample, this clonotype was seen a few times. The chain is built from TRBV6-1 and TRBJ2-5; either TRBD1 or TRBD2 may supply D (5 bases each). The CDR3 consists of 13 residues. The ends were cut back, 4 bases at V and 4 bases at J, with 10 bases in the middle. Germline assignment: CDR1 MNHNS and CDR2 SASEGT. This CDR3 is CASSGGSGETQYF. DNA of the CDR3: TGTGCCAGCAGTGGGGGGAGTGGAGAGACCCAGTACTTC.

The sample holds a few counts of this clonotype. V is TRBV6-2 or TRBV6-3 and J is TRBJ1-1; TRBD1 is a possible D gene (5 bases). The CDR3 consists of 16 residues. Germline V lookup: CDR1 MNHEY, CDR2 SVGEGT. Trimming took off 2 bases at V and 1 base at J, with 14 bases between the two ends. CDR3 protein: CASSYRSGRRNTEAFF. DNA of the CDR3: TGTGCCAGCAGTTACCGATCGGGACGTCGGAACACTGAAGCTTTCTTT.

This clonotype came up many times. CDR3 DNA: TGCAGTGCAGACCCCGGGACAGGGGTCGAAGCTTTCTTT. Protein: CSADPGTGVEAFF. The chain links TRBV20-1 to TRBJ1-1, with TRBD1 matching 10 bases. Germline V gene data show CDR1 as DFQATT and CDR2 as SNEGSKA (reference sequence). J was trimmed by 8 bases and V by 6 bases; bases with no gene match: 9. This CDR3 contains 13 residues.

As DNA, the CDR3 is TGCGCCAGCAGCCAAGAACTAGCGGACGGTTCCTACGAGCAGTACTTC. Residues: CASSQELADGSYEQYF. V is TRBV4-1 and J is TRBJ2-7; 8 bases agree with TRBD2. CDR3 length: 16 residues. CDR1 and CDR2 from the germline V gene are MGHRA and YSYEKL. The ends lost 0 bases at V and 1 base at J; junction bases unmatched: 5.

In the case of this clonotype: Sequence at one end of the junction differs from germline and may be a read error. The CDR3 sequence is CASRLAGGGYNEQFF. The CDR3 nucleotides are TGTGCCAGCAGATTAGCGGGAGGTGGCTACAATGAGCAGTTCTTC. V and J are TRBV12-3 or TRBV12-4 and TRBJ2-1, with 10 bases aligning to TRBD2. CDR3 length equals 15 residues.

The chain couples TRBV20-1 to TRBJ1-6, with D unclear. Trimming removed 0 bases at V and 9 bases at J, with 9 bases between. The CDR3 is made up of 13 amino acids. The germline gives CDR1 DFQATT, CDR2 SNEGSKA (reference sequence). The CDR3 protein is CSARDRGSSPLHF. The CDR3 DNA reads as TGCAGTGCTAGAGATCGGGGAAGTTCACCCCTCCACTTT.

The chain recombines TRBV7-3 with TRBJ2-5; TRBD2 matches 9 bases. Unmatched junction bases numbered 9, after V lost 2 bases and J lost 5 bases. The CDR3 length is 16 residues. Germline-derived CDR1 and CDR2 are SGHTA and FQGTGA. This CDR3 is CASSLGVAGVLETQYF. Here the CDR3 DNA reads TGTGCCAGCAGCTTAGGGGTAGCGGGAGTGTTGGAGACCCAGTACTTC.

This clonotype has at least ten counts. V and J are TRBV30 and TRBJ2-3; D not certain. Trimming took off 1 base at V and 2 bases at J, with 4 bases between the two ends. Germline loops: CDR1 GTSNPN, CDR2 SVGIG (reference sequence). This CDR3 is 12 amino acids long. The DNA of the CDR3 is TGTGCCTGGAGTGGATCCACAGATACGCAGTATTTT. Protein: CAWSGSTDTQYF.

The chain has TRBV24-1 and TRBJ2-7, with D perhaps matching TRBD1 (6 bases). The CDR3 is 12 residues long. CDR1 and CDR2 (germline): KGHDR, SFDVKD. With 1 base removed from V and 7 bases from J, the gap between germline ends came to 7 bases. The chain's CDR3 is CATSDFRGEQYF. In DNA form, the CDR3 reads TGTGCCACCAGTGATTTTAGGGGGGAGCAGTACTTC.